Listed here are 15 T cell receptor beta chains from one sample, sequenced in a study of beta chain features in type 1 diabetes. Reverse transcription of all isolated RNA meant that expressed TCRB transcripts were sequenced. Measured with immunoSEQ multiplex PCR; TCRdb has only the in-frame clones, and not every one. The top ten clones hold about 0.087% of a sample with 500,000 to 700,000 clones, around 15% of them seen once. Material for sequencing was naive CD4+ T cells from blood. The receptors originated from a man younger than 30 in good health.

This clone was seen a few times. The V and J genes are TRBV5-4 and TRBJ2-7; 11 bases match TRBD2. The V gene's germline CDR1 is SGHNT and CDR2 YYREEE (reference sequence). This CDR3 is 18 amino acids long. Trimming took 5 bases from V and 2 from J; bases not matched to a gene: 15. This CDR3 reads CASSTLAGARTGTYEQYF. The DNA of the CDR3 is TGTGCCAGCAGTACACTAGCGGGGGCCCGAACCGGGACCTACGAGCAGTACTTC.

V is TRBV9 and J is TRBJ2-7, with TRBD1 matching over 11 bases. This CDR3 is 14 amino acids long. Per germline, CDR1 SGDLS and CDR2 YYNGEE. V lost 2 bases to trimming and J lost 3 bases; unmatched junction nucleotides: 1. The CDR3 coding sequence is TGTGCCAGCAGCGTGGGACAGGGGGGCTACGAGCAGTACTTC. It specifies CASSVGQGGYEQYF. The variable domain in full, completed from reference TRBV9 and TRBJ2-7, reads DSGVTQTPKHLITATGQRVTLRCSPRSGDLSVYWYQQSLDQGLQFLIQYYNGEERAKGNILERFSAQQFPDLHSELNLSSLELGDSALYFCASSVGQGGYEQYFGPGTRLTVT.

The chain uses TRBV11-1 and TRBJ2-5; the match to TRBD2 covers 8 bases. CDR3 length: 16 amino acids. Germline V lookup: CDR1 SGHAT, CDR2 FQDESV (reference sequence). After removal of 2 bases from V and 4 bases from J, the junction contained 9 bases not matched to a gene. The CDR3 DNA reads TGTGCCAGCAGCTTAATTGGTAGCGGGAATGCAGAGACCCAGTACTTC. It translates to CASSLIGSGNAETQYF.

CDR3 nucleotide sequence: TGCGCCAGCAGCGCCAGGGGATTGAACACTGAAGCTTTCTTT. Its protein product is CASSARGLNTEAFF. The chain joins TRBV4-1 to TRBJ1-1, with D possibly matching TRBD1 (6 bases). V was clipped by 5 bases and J by 0 bases, with 10 bases between them. The CDR3 has 14 amino acids. Germline CDR1 reads MGHRA; CDR2 reads YSYEKL.

V and J are TRBV25-1 and TRBJ1-3, with TRBD1 as a possible D gene (6 bases). Between the trimmed V and J ends, which lost 2 bases and 1 base, there was a span of 9 bases. The CDR3 is 15 amino acids. Germline V gives CDR1 MGHDK, CDR2 SYGVNS. The DNA of the CDR3 is TGTGCCAGCAGTGAAACAGGGAATTCTGGAAACACCATATATTTT. This codes for CASSETGNSGNTIYF.

This chain uses TRBV29-1 with TRBJ2-2; weak D call: TRBD2 (6 bases). The CDR3 totals 14 residues. The germline V gene has CDR1 SQVTM and CDR2 ANQGSEA. Trimming took 6 bases from V and 5 from J, leaving 16 bases between them. The CDR3 loop is CSVKRLEGTGELFF. Written as DNA, the CDR3 is TGCAGCGTAAAGAGACTAGAAGGAACCGGGGAGCTGTTTTTT.

This rearrangement joins TRBV25-1 to TRBJ1-5; D not certain. Germline CDR1 MGHDK, CDR2 SYGVNS. V lost 5 bases, J lost 2 bases, and 4 bases lay in between. The CDR3 loop spans 12 amino acids. CDR3 in DNA: TGTGCCAGCAGTCAAGGCAATCAGCCCCAGCATTTT. Translating it yields CASSQGNQPQHF.

A remark on this clone: Different DNA sequences within this sample yield the same CDR3. The rearrangement joins TRBV5-4 to TRBJ1-2; 7 bases match TRBD1. After removal of 0 bases from V and 6 bases from J, the junction contained 2 bases not matched to a gene. Germline CDR1 is SGHNT and CDR2 is YYREEE (reference sequence). The length of the CDR3 is 13 residues. CDR3 sequence: CASSLGQGDGYTF. The CDR3 DNA follows: TGTGCCAGCAGCTTGGGACAGGGTGATGGCTACACCTTC. The whole variable domain, remainder taken from reference TRBV5-4 and TRBJ1-2, is ETGVTQSPTHLIKTRGQQVTLRCSSQSGHNTVSWYQQALGQGPQFIFQYYREEENGRGNFPPRFSGLQFPNYSSELNVNALELDDSALYLCASSLGQGDGYTFGSGTRLTVV.

This clone has only a few counts. The V gene is TRBV21-1, the J gene TRBJ1-1. TRBV21-1 is reported as a pseudogene. This CDR3 region has 15 residues. CDR3 residues: CASSKASIMNTEAFF. DNA of the CDR3: TGTGCCAGCAGCAAAGCCTCAATAATGAACACTGAAGCTTTCTTT.

The chain combines TRBV18 with TRBJ2-1; 9 bases are shared with TRBD2. The trim removed 1 base at V and 9 bases at J, leaving 1 base unmatched. Germline CDR1 and CDR2: KGHSH and LQKENI. This CDR3 has 13 amino acids. The CDR3: CASSPLAGVEQFF. CDR3 in DNA: TGTGCCAGCTCACCACTAGCGGGAGTTGAGCAGTTCTTC.

The chain couples TRBV10-3 to TRBJ2-1; 7 positions agree with TRBD1. This CDR3 region has 14 residues. V was pared by 1 base and J by 5 bases, with 2 bases of the junction left unmatched. Looked up from germline, CDR1 is ENHRY and CDR2 is SYGVKD. CDR3 bases: TGTGCCATCAGTGAGTACAGGGGCGACAATGAGCAGTTCTTC. Translated, it gives CAISEYRGDNEQFF.

This clone was picked up a small number of times. The rearrangement uses TRBV19 and TRBJ2-7; D perhaps matches TRBD2 (5 bases). The CDR3 loop spans 13 amino acids. The germline V and J ends were trimmed by 6 bases and 2 bases, with 11 bases remaining between them. Germline assignment: CDR1 LNHDA and CDR2 SQIVND (reference sequence). Here the CDR3 reads CASRLDGTYEQYF. In DNA, the CDR3 is TGTGCCAGTAGATTAGACGGGACCTACGAGCAGTACTTC.

This chain uses TRBV25-1 with TRBJ1-6; the match to TRBD1 covers 8 bases. The CDR3 runs to 16 residues. Trimming at V came to 6 bases and at J to 6 bases, leaving 10 bases not matched to a gene. Germline lookup yields CDR1 MGHDK and CDR2 SYGVNS. For the CDR3, the DNA is TGTGCCAGCAGCCTAGAAGGACAGGGATTTAATTCACCCCTCCACTTT. It specifies CASSLEGQGFNSPLHF.

The chain uses TRBV19 and TRBJ2-1, with TRBD2 matching over 11 bases. This CDR3 spans 16 amino acids. Trimming at V came to 5 bases and at J to 5 bases, leaving 8 bases not matched to a gene. Germline-derived CDR1 and CDR2 are LNHDA and SQIVND (reference sequence). DNA for the CDR3: TGTGCCAGTAGTGCCGCCGGGACTAGCGGCCACAATGAGCAGTTCTTC. Amino acid sequence: CASSAAGTSGHNEQFF. Together with reference TRBV19 and TRBJ2-1, the CDR3 gives the full variable domain: DGGITQSPKYLFRKEGQNVTLSCEQNLNHDAMYWYRQDPGQGLRLIYYSQIVNDFQKGDIAEGYSVSREKKESFPLTVTSAQKNPTAFYLCASSAAGTSGHNEQFFGPGTRLTVL.

This clone has just a few counts. The rearrangement uses TRBV29-1 and TRBJ1-2; D not resolved. Looked up from germline, CDR1 is SQVTM and CDR2 is ANQGSEA. The CDR3 runs to 12 residues. The germline V and J ends were trimmed by 8 bases and 0 bases, with 10 bases remaining between them. In DNA, the CDR3 is TGCAGCTCGTTAGAAGCTAACTATGGCTACACCTTC. The encoded protein is CSSLEANYGYTF. The whole variable domain, filled in from reference TRBV29-1 and TRBJ1-2, reads SAVISQKPSRDICQRGTSLTIQCQVDSQVTMMFWYRQQPGQSLTLIATANQGSEATYESGFVIDKFPISRPNLTFSTLTVSNMSPEDSSIYLCSSLEANYGYTFGSGTRLTVV.